The 10 T cell receptor beta chains below all came from one sample that was sequenced in a study of graft-versus-host responses after intestinal transplantation. Intraepithelial lymphocytes and lamina propria lymphocytes were released through processing of graft tissue. TCRdb's copy holds only in-frame clones and misses some; the assay was immunoSEQ multiplex PCR. The sample has 17,000 or so clones; 82% are singletons. Material: ileum tissue, obtained 17 days after transplant. The receptors originated from a human patient who received an intestinal transplant, so some T cells may come from the graft donor.

The chain uses TRBV30 and TRBJ1-4; D may be TRBD1 (6 bases). V was clipped by 1 base and J by 10 bases, with 19 bases between them. The CDR3 is 15 amino acids. Germline V lookup: CDR1 GTSNPN, CDR2 SVGIG (reference sequence). CDR3 coding DNA: TGTGCCTGGAGTGCATCGACAGGCCCTAAAGGAAAACTGTTTTTT. Translation: CAWSASTGPKGKLFF.

The chain carries TRBV28 and TRBJ1-2; 9 bases map to TRBD1. V shed 2 bases and J 4 bases; nucleotides not matched to a gene: 8. The V gene's germline CDR1 is MDHEN and CDR2 SYDVKM. This CDR3 contains 16 residues. The CDR3 DNA follows: TGTGCCAGCAGTTTAAGTTGGGGACAGGGATTCTATGGCTACACCTTC. As protein: CASSLSWGQGFYGYTF.

In its sample, this clone was seen a few times. The V call is TRBV27, the J call TRBJ1-1; possible D gene TRBD1, 6 bases. Trimming shortened V by 6 bases and J by 0 bases, and 17 bases separated the two germline ends. The CDR3 runs to 16 residues. Germline V lookup: CDR1 MNHEY, CDR2 SMNVEV (reference sequence). CDR3 region: CASRPHRVAVNTEAFF. The CDR3 coding sequence is TGTGCCAGCAGACCGCACAGGGTAGCAGTGAACACTGAAGCTTTCTTT.

J is TRBJ2-6 and V is TRBV11-2; D is unclear. Germline V gene data show CDR1 as SGHAT and CDR2 as FQNNGV. The CDR3 consists of 18 residues. Trimming left V 6 bases short and J 2 bases short, with 20 bases between. Here the CDR3 DNA reads TGTGCCAGCAGTCCCAACGGCCTGATTCACGCTGGGGCCAACGTCCTGACTTTC. This translates into CASSPNGLIHAGANVLTF.

This clone was recorded once. The rearrangement links TRBV7-8 to TRBJ1-2, with D tentatively TRBD1 (6 bases). V lost 4 bases and J 4 bases, leaving 16 bases between the germline ends. The CDR3 covers 15 residues. The germline gives CDR1 SGHVS, CDR2 FQNEAQ. In nucleotides, the CDR3 is TGTGCCAGCAGCTACGACGCCGGGGGGGCCTATGGCTACACCTTC. Encoded protein: CASSYDAGGAYGYTF.

This chain connects TRBV5-6 to TRBJ2-2; D is uncertain. The germline V and J ends were trimmed by 3 bases and 1 base, with 4 bases remaining between them. This CDR3 spans 13 amino acids. Germline V gives CDR1 SGHDT, CDR2 YYEEEE. CDR3: CASSSGNTGELFF. The CDR3 DNA reads as TGTGCCAGCAGCTCCGGGAACACCGGGGAGCTGTTTTTT. Full variable domain (rest looked up from reference TRBV5-6 and TRBJ2-2): DAGVTQSPTHLIKTRGQQVTLRCSPKSGHDTVSWYQQALGQGPQFIFQYYEEEERQRGNFPDRFSGHQFPNYSSELNVNALLLGDSALYLCASSSGNTGELFFGEGSRLTVL.

The chain links TRBV5-1 to TRBJ2-7; TRBD2 aligns across 10 bases. This CDR3 is 13 amino acids long. Germline-derived CDR1 and CDR2 are SGHRS and YFSETQ. Trimming took 7 bases from V and 4 from J; bases not matched to a gene: 5. The CDR3 loop is CASRASGRYEQYF. The CDR3 nucleotides read TGCGCCAGCCGGGCTAGCGGGAGATACGAGCAGTACTTC. Full variable domain (missing parts from reference TRBV5-1 and TRBJ2-7): KAGVTQTPRYLIKTRGQQVTLSCSPISGHRSVSWYQQTPGQGLQFLFEYFSETQRNKGNFPGRFSGRQFSNSRSEMNVSTLELGDSALYLCASRASGRYEQYFGPGTRLTVT.

V usage is TRBV28 and J usage is TRBJ1-5; tentatively, D is TRBD1 (5 bases). The CDR3 loop spans 15 amino acids. Trimming shortened V by 2 bases and J by 0 bases, and 8 bases separated the two germline ends. Germline V gives CDR1 MDHEN, CDR2 SYDVKM. The CDR3 nucleotides read TGTGCCAGCAGTTTAAGGGGTTCTAGCAATCAGCCCCAGCATTTT. Protein product: CASSLRGSSNQPQHF.

This clone was observed a single time. A junction end diverges from the germline sequence, so it may reflect a read error. The identical CDR3 is also encoded by other nucleotide sequences in the sample. CDR3 sequence (DNA): TGTGCCAGCAGTGAGTGGGGTTACGAGCAGTATTTC. Protein product: CASSEWGYEQYF. This chain joins TRBV6-1 and TRBJ2-7; D remains unclear. Germline V lookup: CDR1 MNHNS, CDR2 SASEGT. The CDR3 extends over 12 amino acids.

The chain combines TRBV5-6 with TRBJ1-1; 7 bases line up with TRBD1. The CDR3 sequence is 16 residues long. With V trimmed by 2 bases and J by 0 bases, 7 bases remained unmatched. Looked up from germline, CDR1 is SGHDT and CDR2 is YYEEEE. The CDR3 sequence is CASSFYRGSLNTEAFF. The DNA for the CDR3 is TGTGCCAGCAGCTTCTACAGGGGCTCATTGAACACTGAAGCTTTCTTT.